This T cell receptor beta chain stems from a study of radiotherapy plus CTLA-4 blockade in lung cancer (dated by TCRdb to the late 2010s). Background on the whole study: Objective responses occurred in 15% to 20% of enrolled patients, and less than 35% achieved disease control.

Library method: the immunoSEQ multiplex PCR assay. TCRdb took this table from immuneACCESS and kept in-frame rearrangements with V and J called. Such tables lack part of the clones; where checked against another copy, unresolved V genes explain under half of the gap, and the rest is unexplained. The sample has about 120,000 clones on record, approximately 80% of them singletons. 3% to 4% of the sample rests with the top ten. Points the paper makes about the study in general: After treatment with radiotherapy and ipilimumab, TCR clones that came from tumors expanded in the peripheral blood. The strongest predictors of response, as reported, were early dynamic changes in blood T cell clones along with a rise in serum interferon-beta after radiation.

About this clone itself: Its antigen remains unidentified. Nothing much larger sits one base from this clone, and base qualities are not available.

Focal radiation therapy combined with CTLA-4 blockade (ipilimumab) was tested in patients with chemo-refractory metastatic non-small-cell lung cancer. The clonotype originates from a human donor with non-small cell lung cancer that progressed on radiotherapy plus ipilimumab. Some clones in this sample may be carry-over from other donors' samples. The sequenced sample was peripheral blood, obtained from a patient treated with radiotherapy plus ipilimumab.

The encoded CDR3 is CASSTGTDTQYF. The nucleotides are TGTGCCAGCAGCACGGGAACAGATACGCAGTATTTT. The V and J genes are TRBV9 and TRBJ2-3, and perhaps TRBD2 as D gene, on 5 matching bases. The CDR3 runs 12 residues from the cysteine to the phenylalanine. Here the CDR3 DNA is all that survives: 36 bases in frame from base 1. V gives up 4 bases and J gives up 3 bases, and the segment between their germline ends measures 6 bases. Reading the germline V gene gives CDR1 SGDLS and CDR2 YYNGEE.